A selection of T cell receptor beta chains follows, all from one sample in a study of shared T cell receptors in the human thymus. Using immunoSEQ multiplex PCR, the repertoire was profiled, and TCRdb retains in-frame clones only, with some absent. Counted here are almost 550,000 clones, around 78% occurring once; the ten biggest clones make up approximately 0.013%. The sample also formed part of further work on human thymus T cells.

Sequenced: thymocytes. These receptors were collected from a boy in the first two years of life with a congenital heart defect. Each CDR3 is given with its conserved first and last residue. The order of the fields is J gene, V gene, D gene, CDR3 protein, CDR3 DNA. The D gene is left open where the match is weak.

>TRBJ1-2|TRBV10-3|.
CAISPGQGTNYGYTF
TGTGCCATCAGCCCTGGGCAGGGAACGAACTATGGCTACACCTTC
>TRBJ1-2|TRBV7-9|TRBD1
CASSLGTGGAGYTF
TGTGCCAGCAGCTTGGGGACAGGGGGCGCTGGCTACACCTTC
>TRBJ2-1|TRBV18|TRBD2
CASSPQYIGRAHEQFF
TGTGCCAGCTCACCACAATATATCGGGAGGGCCCATGAGCAGTTCTTC
>TRBJ2-7|TRBV25-1|TRBD2
CASSEGGLAGGPGEQYF
TGTGCCAGCAGTGAAGGGGGACTAGCGGGAGGGCCGGGGGAGCAGTACTTC
>TRBJ2-1|TRBV7-9|.
CASSPDRPDEQFF
TGTGCCAGCAGCCCCGACAGGCCCGATGAGCAGTTCTTC
>TRBJ2-3|TRBV5-1|.
CASSFLPSTITDTQYF
TGCGCCAGCAGCTTTCTGCCTAGCACAATCACAGATACGCAGTATTTT
>TRBJ2-1|TRBV27|TRBD2
CASSSSLADYEQFF
TGTGCCAGCAGTTCCTCCCTAGCGGACTATGAGCAGTTCTTC
>TRBJ2-7|TRBV7-9|TRBD2
CASSLGGGLAGGKKDEQYF
TGTGCCAGCAGCTTAGGTGGTGGTCTAGCGGGAGGGAAAAAGGACGAGCAGTACTTC
>TRBJ1-5|TRBV9|.
CASSAGLLQPQHF
TGTGCCAGCAGCGCCGGACTGCTTCAGCCCCAGCATTTT
>TRBJ2-2|TRBV14|.
CASSQVRGLKPHTGELFF
TGTGCCAGCAGCCAAGTCCGAGGGCTAAAGCCACACACCGGGGAGCTGTTTTTT